This T cell receptor (beta chain) was found in a study of blood T cell repertoires in COVID-19. Turning to the study itself: Sites in the United States, Italy and Spain provided acute and convalescent COVID-19 samples. Sources were T cells, B-cell-depleted T cells, or PBMCs; the material itself was cDNA or gDNA.

Original processing notes: Reference gene primer amplification in the assay estimated nucleated cell counts. The method was immunoSEQ multiplex PCR; TCRdb's version includes in-frame clones alone and lacks a portion of them. V and J calls plus clone size are reproduced from that table; the DNA served to infer D and trimming. The profile shows some 120,000 clones, roughly 80% of them singletons. The CDR3 runs 13 residues. With 4 bases clipped from V and 3 bases from J, the junction kept 2 bases outside the gene matches. Germline-derived CDR1 and CDR2 are SNHLY and FYNNEI. The sequence was obtained from a woman aged 60-75 years with acute or convalescent COVID-19. Sequenced input: peripheral blood. This chain links TRBV2 with TRBJ2-5; 7 bases are a match to TRBD2. The CDR3 sequence: CASSVGGKETQYF. CDR3 DNA sequence: TGTGCCAGCAGTGTGGGGGGGAAAGAGACCCAGTACTTC.